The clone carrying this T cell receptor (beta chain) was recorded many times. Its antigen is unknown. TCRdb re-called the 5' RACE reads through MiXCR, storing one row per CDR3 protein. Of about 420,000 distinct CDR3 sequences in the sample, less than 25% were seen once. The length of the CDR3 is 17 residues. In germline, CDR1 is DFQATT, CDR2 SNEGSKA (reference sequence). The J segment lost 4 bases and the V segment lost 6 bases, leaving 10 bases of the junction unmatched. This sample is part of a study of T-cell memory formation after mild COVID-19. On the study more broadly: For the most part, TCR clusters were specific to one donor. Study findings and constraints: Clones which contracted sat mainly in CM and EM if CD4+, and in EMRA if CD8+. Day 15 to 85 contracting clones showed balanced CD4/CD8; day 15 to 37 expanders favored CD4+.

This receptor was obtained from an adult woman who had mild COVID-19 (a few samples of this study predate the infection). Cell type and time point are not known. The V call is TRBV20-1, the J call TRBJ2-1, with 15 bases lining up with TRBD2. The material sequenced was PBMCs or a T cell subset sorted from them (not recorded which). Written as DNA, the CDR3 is TGCAGTGCCCTGGGGACTAGCGGGAGGATCGTTTACAATGAGCAGTTCTTC. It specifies CSALGTSGRIVYNEQFF.